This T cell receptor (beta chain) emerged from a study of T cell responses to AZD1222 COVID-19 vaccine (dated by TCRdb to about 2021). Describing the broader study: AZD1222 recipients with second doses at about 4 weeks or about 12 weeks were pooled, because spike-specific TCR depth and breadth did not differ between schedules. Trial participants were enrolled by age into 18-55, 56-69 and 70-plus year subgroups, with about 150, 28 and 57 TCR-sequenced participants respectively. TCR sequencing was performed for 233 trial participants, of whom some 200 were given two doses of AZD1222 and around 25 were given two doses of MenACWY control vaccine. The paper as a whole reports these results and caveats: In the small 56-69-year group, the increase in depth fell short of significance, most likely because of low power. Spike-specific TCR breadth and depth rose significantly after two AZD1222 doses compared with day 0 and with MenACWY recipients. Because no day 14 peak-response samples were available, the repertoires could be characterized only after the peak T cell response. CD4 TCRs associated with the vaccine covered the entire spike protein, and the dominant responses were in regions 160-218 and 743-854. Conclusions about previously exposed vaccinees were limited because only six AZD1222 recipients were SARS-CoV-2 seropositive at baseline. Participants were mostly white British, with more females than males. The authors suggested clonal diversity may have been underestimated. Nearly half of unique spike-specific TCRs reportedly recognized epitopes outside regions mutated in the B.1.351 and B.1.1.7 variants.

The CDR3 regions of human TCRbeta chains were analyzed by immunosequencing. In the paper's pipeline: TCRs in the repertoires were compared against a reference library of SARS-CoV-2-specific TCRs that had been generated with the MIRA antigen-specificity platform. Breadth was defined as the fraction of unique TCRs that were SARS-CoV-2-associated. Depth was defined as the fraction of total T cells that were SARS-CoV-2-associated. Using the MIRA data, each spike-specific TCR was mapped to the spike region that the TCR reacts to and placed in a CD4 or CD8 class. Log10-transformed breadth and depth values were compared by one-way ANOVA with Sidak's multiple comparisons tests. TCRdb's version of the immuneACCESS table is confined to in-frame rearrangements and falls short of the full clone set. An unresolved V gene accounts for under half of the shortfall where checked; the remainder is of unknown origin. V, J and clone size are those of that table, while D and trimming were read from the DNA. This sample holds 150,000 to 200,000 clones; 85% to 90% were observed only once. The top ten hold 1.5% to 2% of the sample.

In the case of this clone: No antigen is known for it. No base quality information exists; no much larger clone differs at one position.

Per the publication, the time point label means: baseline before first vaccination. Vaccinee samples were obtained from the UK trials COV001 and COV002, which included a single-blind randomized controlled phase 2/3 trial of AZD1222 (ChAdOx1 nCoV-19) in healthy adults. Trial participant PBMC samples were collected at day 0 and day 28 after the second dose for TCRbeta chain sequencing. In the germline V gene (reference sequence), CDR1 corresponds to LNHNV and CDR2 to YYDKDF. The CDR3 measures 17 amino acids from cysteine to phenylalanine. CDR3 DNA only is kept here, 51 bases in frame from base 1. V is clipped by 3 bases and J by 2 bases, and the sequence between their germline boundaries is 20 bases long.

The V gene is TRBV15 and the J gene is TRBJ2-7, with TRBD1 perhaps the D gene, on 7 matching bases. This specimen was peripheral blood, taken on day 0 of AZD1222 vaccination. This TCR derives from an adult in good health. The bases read TGTGCCACCAGCAGCACACAGGGGAGTAGGGGGGCCTACGAGCAGTACTTC. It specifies CATSSTQGSRGAYEQYF. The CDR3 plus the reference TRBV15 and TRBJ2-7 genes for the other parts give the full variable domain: DAMVIQNPRYQVTQFGKPVTLSCSQTLNHNVMYWYQQKSSQAPKLLFHYYDKDFNNEADTPDNFQSRRPNTSFCFLDIRSPGLGDTAMYLCATSSTQGSRGAYEQYFGPGTRLTVT.